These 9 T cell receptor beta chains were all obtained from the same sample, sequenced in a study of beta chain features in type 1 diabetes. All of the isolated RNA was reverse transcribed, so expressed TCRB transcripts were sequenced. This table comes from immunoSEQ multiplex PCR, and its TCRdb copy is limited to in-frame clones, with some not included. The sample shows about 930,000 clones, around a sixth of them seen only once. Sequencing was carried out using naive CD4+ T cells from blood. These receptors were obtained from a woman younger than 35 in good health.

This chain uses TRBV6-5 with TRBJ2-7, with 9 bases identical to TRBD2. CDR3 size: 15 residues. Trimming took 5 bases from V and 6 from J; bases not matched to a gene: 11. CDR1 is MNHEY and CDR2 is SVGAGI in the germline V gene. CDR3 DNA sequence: TGTGCCAGCAGTCTAATGGGCGGGAGGGCCGCCGAGCAGTACTTC. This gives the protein CASSLMGGRAAEQYF.

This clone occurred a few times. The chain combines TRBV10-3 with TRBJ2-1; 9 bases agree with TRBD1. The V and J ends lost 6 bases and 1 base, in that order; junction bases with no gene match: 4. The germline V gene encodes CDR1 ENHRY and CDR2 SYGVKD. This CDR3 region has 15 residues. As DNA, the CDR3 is TGTGCCATCAGGGGGGACAGGGCGTCCTACAATGAGCAGTTCTTC. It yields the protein CAIRGDRASYNEQFF.

CDR3 bases: TGTGCCAGCAGCTTGGCTGGAGGCGATGGCTATGGCTACACCTTC. Translation: CASSLAGGDGYGYTF. The genes are TRBV5-6 and TRBJ1-2; D remains ambiguous. Germline V CDR1 and CDR2: SGHDT, YYEEEE. The CDR3 totals 15 residues. V was clipped by 0 bases and J by 4 bases, with 13 bases between them.

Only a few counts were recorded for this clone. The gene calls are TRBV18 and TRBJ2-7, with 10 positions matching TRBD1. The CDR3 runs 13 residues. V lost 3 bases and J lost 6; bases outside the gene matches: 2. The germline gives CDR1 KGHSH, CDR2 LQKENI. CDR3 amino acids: CASSPGQGIEQYF. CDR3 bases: TGTGCCAGCTCACCGGGACAGGGGATCGAGCAGTACTTC.

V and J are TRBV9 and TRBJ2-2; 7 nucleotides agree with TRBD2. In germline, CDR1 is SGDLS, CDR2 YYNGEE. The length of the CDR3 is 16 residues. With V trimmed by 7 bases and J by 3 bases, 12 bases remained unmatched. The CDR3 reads CASCPRDYRDTGELFF. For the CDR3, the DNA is TGTGCCAGCTGCCCCCGGGACTACCGGGACACCGGGGAGCTGTTTTTT.

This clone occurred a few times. CDR3 coding DNA: TGTGCCAGCAGCCGAGGGGGCGACGGTGAAAAACTGTTTTTT. Residues: CASSRGGDGEKLFF. The rearrangement links TRBV7-9 to TRBJ1-4, with 7 bases identical to TRBD1. Per germline, CDR1 SEHNR and CDR2 FQNEAQ (reference sequence). The V and J ends lost 5 bases and 7 bases, in that order; junction bases with no gene match: 7. This CDR3 spans 14 amino acids.

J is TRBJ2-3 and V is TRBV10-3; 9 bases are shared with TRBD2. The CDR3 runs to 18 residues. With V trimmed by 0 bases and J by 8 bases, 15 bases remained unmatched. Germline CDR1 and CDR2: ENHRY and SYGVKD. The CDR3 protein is CAISESVVAGALVGTQYF. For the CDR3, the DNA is TGTGCCATCAGTGAGTCGGTGGTAGCGGGAGCTCTGGTCGGTACGCAGTATTTT.

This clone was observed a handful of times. The CDR3 protein is CASRTTYGYTF. Here the CDR3 DNA reads TGTGCCAGCAGGACGACTTATGGCTACACCTTC. The gene calls are TRBV6-5 and TRBJ1-2, with unresolved D. Germline-derived CDR1 and CDR2 are MNHEY and SVGAGI. Trimming took off 6 bases at V and 5 bases at J, with 7 bases between the two ends. The CDR3 loop spans 11 amino acids.

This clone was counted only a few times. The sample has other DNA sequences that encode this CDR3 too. CDR3 in amino acids: CASSSGTSGYEQYF. CDR3 nucleotides: TGTGCCAGCAGCTCGGGGACTAGCGGGTACGAGCAGTACTTC. The chain recombines TRBV7-2 with TRBJ2-7; 12 bases map to TRBD2. The germline V gene has CDR1 SGHTA and CDR2 FQGNSA. Trimming cost V 4 bases and J 4 bases; bases outside gene matches: 2. The CDR3 consists of 14 residues. Together with reference TRBV7-2 and TRBJ2-7, the CDR3 gives the full variable domain: GAGVSQSPSNKVTEKGKDVELRCDPISGHTALYWYRQSLGQGLEFLIYFQGNSAPDKSGLPSDRFSAERTGGSVSTLTIQRTQQEDSAVYLCASSSGTSGYEQYFGPGTRLTVT.